One sample yielded the 7 T cell receptor beta chains listed below, sequenced in a study of OX40 agonist ivuxolimab in advanced cancers. Clones were read by immunoSEQ multiplex PCR, and TCRdb kept only the in-frame ones, dropping some. This table holds tens of thousands of clones, 82% found once. The sample consisted of CD4+ or CD8+ T cells sorted from blood, taken in a trial of the OX40 agonist ivuxolimab. The receptors come from an adult with an advanced solid tumor such as melanoma, head and neck, liver or kidney cancer.

This chain uses TRBV13 with TRBJ2-5; 10 nucleotides line up with TRBD2. CDR1 and CDR2 (germline): PRHDT, FYEKMQ (reference sequence). The CDR3 consists of 17 residues. J was trimmed by 0 bases and V by 3 bases; bases with no gene match: 7. CDR3 residues: CASSFKLAGAYQETQYF. The CDR3 DNA is TGTGCCAGCAGCTTCAAGCTAGCGGGGGCCTACCAAGAGACCCAGTACTTC. The whole variable domain, filled in from reference TRBV13 and TRBJ2-5, reads AAGVIQSPRHLIKEKRETATLKCYPIPRHDTVYWYQQGPGQDPQFLISFYEKMQSDKGSIPDRFSAQQFSDYHSELNMSSLELGDSALYFCASSFKLAGAYQETQYFGPGTRLLVL.

The chain combines TRBV7-2 with TRBJ1-4, with 7 bases aligning to TRBD1. Germline loops: CDR1 SGHTA, CDR2 FQGNSA. CDR3 length: 16 residues. With 0 bases clipped from V and 2 bases from J, the junction kept 3 bases outside the gene matches. The CDR3 sequence is CASSLAGGGTNEKLFF. In nucleotides, the CDR3 is TGTGCCAGCAGCTTAGCAGGGGGCGGGACTAATGAAAAACTGTTTTTT.

In the case of this clone: The same CDR3 arises from other DNA sequences in this sample as well. The rearrangement joins TRBV7-2 to TRBJ1-1; D unclear. Trimming left V 1 base short and J 5 bases short, with 8 bases between. Germline CDR1 SGHTA, CDR2 FQGNSA. The CDR3 length is 13 residues. CDR3 amino acids: CASSLVAETEAFF. The CDR3 bases are TGTGCCAGCAGCTTAGTGGCAGAGACTGAAGCTTTCTTT.

V usage is TRBV7-8 and J usage is TRBJ2-5; the match to TRBD2 covers 7 bases. The germline gives CDR1 SGHVS, CDR2 FQNEAQ. The CDR3 length is 14 residues. V was clipped by 2 bases and J by 5 bases; unmatched bases: 5. CDR3 in amino acids: CASSLTVGGETQYF. DNA for the CDR3: TGTGCCAGCAGCTTAACGGTCGGGGGGGAGACCCAGTACTTC.

The sample holds a few counts of this clone. This chain joins TRBV28 and TRBJ1-1; D might be TRBD1 (6 bases). Germline V gives CDR1 MDHEN, CDR2 SYDVKM. Trimming took 5 bases from V and 4 from J, leaving 14 bases between them. The CDR3 sequence is 14 residues long. CDR3 nucleotide sequence: TGTGCCAGCAGTACAGGGCTAGGGTTCACTGAAGCTTTCTTT. Translated, it gives CASSTGLGFTEAFF.

This clone was detected only a few times. V gene TRBV4-1 combines with J gene TRBJ2-3; TRBD2 matches 14 bases. The CDR3 is 18 residues long. Germline V gene sequence: CDR1 MGHRA, CDR2 YSYEKL. The J segment lost 0 bases and the V segment lost 3 bases, leaving 5 bases of the junction unmatched. The CDR3 nucleotides read TGCGCCAGCAGCCAGACTAGCGGGAGGGACCTTAGCACAGATACGCAGTATTTT. Translation: CASSQTSGRDLSTDTQYF.

The rearrangement links TRBV29-1 to TRBJ2-7; D is perhaps TRBD1 (5 bases). Trimming cost V 1 base and J 5 bases, with 12 bases left between them. This CDR3 contains 13 residues. Germline V CDR1 and CDR2: SQVTM, ANQGSEA. CDR3: CSVEAPTGNEQYF. In DNA form, the CDR3 reads TGCAGCGTTGAAGCCCCAACAGGAAACGAGCAGTACTTC.